One and the same sample provided the 13 T cell receptor beta chains below, sequenced in a study of shared T cell receptors in the human thymus. The table came from immunoSEQ multiplex PCR; TCRdb's copy has only in-frame clones and leaves some out. The repertoire holds about 380,000 clones, 95% seen once, with approximately 0.02% in the top ten. The sequenced sample consisted of thymocytes. All receptors derive from a human donor.

A single count supports this clone. J is TRBJ1-4 and V is TRBV4-1; D unclear. Deletions cut 1 base from V and 4 bases from J, with 10 bases between. Germline V gene lookup returns CDR1 MGHRA and CDR2 YSYEKL. The CDR3 extends over 15 amino acids. CDR3 amino acids: CASSQVQPFNEKLFF. CDR3 in DNA: TGCGCCAGCAGCCAAGTCCAGCCCTTTAATGAAAAACTGTTTTTT.

For this clone: Distinct nucleotide sequences in the sample also encode this CDR3. This sequence joins TRBV18 and TRBJ1-1, with D unclear. Per germline, CDR1 KGHSH and CDR2 LQKENI. The CDR3 length is 13 residues. Trimming left V 3 bases short and J 1 base short, with 6 bases between. CDR3 protein: CASSPGPNTEAFF. The CDR3 DNA reads as TGTGCCAGCTCACCCGGGCCGAACACTGAAGCTTTCTTT.

This clone showed up just a few times. This chain uses TRBV6-1 with TRBJ1-2; D not resolved. This CDR3 comprises 14 residues. The germline V and J ends were trimmed by 3 bases and 7 bases, with 15 bases remaining between them. Germline CDR1 reads MNHNS; CDR2 reads SASEGT. CDR3 region: CASSDTAGSRGYTF. CDR3 in DNA: TGTGCCAGCAGTGACACAGCGGGCAGTCGTGGCTACACCTTC.

V and J are TRBV28 and TRBJ2-1; 8 bases are a match to TRBD2. CDR3 length equals 18 residues. Trimming cost V 3 bases and J 5 bases; bases outside gene matches: 15. The germline CDR1 and CDR2 sequences are MDHEN and SYDVKM. The CDR3 sequence: CASSFFMGLPTSDNEQFF. Written as DNA, the CDR3 is TGTGCCAGCAGTTTTTTCATGGGACTACCGACTAGCGACAATGAGCAGTTCTTC.

The J gene is TRBJ2-3, the V gene TRBV4-3; unclear D gene. This CDR3 comprises 15 residues. Germline CDR1 reads LGHNA; CDR2 reads YSLEER. The V gene lost 0 bases and the J gene lost 0 bases, with 7 bases spanning the gap. CDR3 in DNA: TGCGCCAGCAGCCAAGACGTCCCCAGCACAGATACGCAGTATTTT. This gives the protein CASSQDVPSTDTQYF.

The chain recombines TRBV5-6 with TRBJ1-1; D ambiguous. Germline-derived CDR1 and CDR2 are SGHDT and YYEEEE. V gave up 1 base and J gave up 1 base, with 11 bases separating them. CDR3 length equals 15 residues. This chain's CDR3 is CASSLLREANTEAFF. CDR3 coding DNA: TGTGCCAGCAGCTTGCTGAGGGAGGCGAACACTGAAGCTTTCTTT. Complete variable domain (other parts from reference TRBV5-6 and TRBJ1-1): DAGVTQSPTHLIKTRGQQVTLRCSPKSGHDTVSWYQQALGQGPQFIFQYYEEEERQRGNFPDRFSGHQFPNYSSELNVNALLLGDSALYLCASSLLREANTEAFFGQGTRLTVV.

The V gene is TRBV28, the J gene TRBJ2-5, with TRBD2 identical over 14 bases. The CDR3 is made up of 18 amino acids. Losses at the gene ends were 2 bases for V and 2 bases for J; bases not matched to a gene: 7. The germline gives CDR1 MDHEN, CDR2 SYDVKM. The CDR3 protein is CASSLVGTSGRGQETQYF. CDR3 nucleotide sequence: TGTGCCAGCAGTTTAGTTGGGACTAGCGGGAGAGGGCAAGAGACCCAGTACTTC.

This clone has only a few counts. The J gene is TRBJ1-2, the V gene TRBV4-1, with a tentative D call TRBD1 (5 bases). From germline, CDR1 is MGHRA and CDR2 YSYEKL. The CDR3 has 13 amino acids. The germline V and J ends were trimmed by 2 bases and 4 bases, with 8 bases remaining between them. The CDR3 loop reads CASSQQGFYGYTF. CDR3 coding DNA: TGCGCCAGCAGCCAACAGGGCTTCTATGGCTACACCTTC.

The chain links TRBV4-3 to TRBJ1-2; D is perhaps TRBD1 (6 bases). Germline V CDR1 and CDR2: LGHNA, YSLEER. This CDR3 is built from 18 residues. Trimming shortened V by 1 base and J by 0 bases, and 18 bases separated the two germline ends. The CDR3 spells CASSQVGADRRPNYGYTF. CDR3 coding DNA: TGCGCCAGCAGCCAAGTCGGGGCGGACAGACGACCTAACTATGGCTACACCTTC.

This clone was recorded only once. This chain joins TRBV4-1 and TRBJ2-1; no clear D gene. Deletions cut 4 bases from V and 3 bases from J, with 19 bases between. The germline gives CDR1 MGHRA, CDR2 YSYEKL. The CDR3 totals 17 residues. In DNA, the CDR3 is TGCGCCAGCAGCCCCACGATTCTCGGCCCCCTCTACAATGAGCAGTTCTTC. Translating gives CASSPTILGPLYNEQFF.

The chain carries TRBV7-2 and TRBJ2-2; no clear D. The CDR3 consists of 13 residues. Germline V gives CDR1 SGHTA, CDR2 FQGNSA. The ends were cut back, 7 bases at V and 3 bases at J, with 9 bases in the middle. The CDR3 nucleotides read TGTGCCAGCAAAAGGAAACACACCGGGGAGCTGTTTTTT. This encodes CASKRKHTGELFF.

This chain links TRBV6-5 with TRBJ2-6, with D hard to call. CDR1 and CDR2 (germline): MNHEY, SVGAGI. The CDR3 sequence is 15 residues long. V was pared by 0 bases and J by 2 bases, with 5 bases between. The CDR3 DNA reads TGTGCCAGCAGTTACTCGGTACCTGGGGCCAACGTCCTGACTTTC. Translation gives CASSYSVPGANVLTF.

This clone has just one count. The rearrangement links TRBV28 to TRBJ1-6, with D perhaps matching TRBD1 (6 bases). The ends were cut back, 5 bases at V and 4 bases at J, with 15 bases in the middle. The CDR3 length is 16 residues. Germline CDR1 and CDR2: MDHEN and SYDVKM. The CDR3 spells CASSPQGALYNSPLHF. The CDR3 bases are TGTGCCAGCAGTCCACAGGGAGCCCTTTATAATTCACCCCTCCACTTT.